This T cell receptor beta chain derives from a study of cytomegalovirus exposure and HLA in healthy donors. Trimming left V 3 bases short and J 4 bases short, with 13 bases between. CDR3 length equals 15 residues. Germline CDR1 is MGHDK and CDR2 is SYGVNS. Overall study results and limits: Diagnosis of cytomegalovirus status made by the classifier reportedly showed high specificity and sensitivity. Listed as cytomegalovirus-associated were about 160 TCR beta chains. Later, an analysis found that TCR clusters from the first cohort tended to co-occur in the 90 to 150 validation repertoires.

The assay was immunoSEQ multiplex PCR, and TCRdb's table has in-frame clones only and misses some. The table has about 280,000 clones, approximately 90% seen once; the top ten hold approximately 0.94%. Remarks on this clone: Antigen: not known. This specimen includes other DNA sequences encoding the same CDR3.

The sequenced material came from PBMCs. The chain links TRBV25-1 to TRBJ1-3, with D possibly TRBD1 on 5 matching bases. The TCR was taken from a woman between 18 and 30 years old in good health and CMV-seronegative. This chain's CDR3 is CASSELRTPGNTIYF. The CDR3 bases are TGTGCCAGCAGTGAGTTGAGGACACCCGGAAACACCATATATTTT.